This T cell receptor (beta chain) came from a study of response to subunit inactivated influenza vaccine. This clonotype has a handful of counts. The germline gives CDR1 SQVTM, CDR2 ANQGSEA. CDR3 length equals 11 residues. Trimming cost V 6 bases and J 4 bases, with 9 bases left between them. Each CDR3 protein gets one entry after TCRdb re-called the RT-PCR reads with MiXCR. The table lists more than 700,000 distinct CDR3 sequences, approximately 21% of them singletons. V gene TRBV29-1 combines with J gene TRBJ1-2, with D tentatively TRBD1 (6 bases). The sample in question was PBMCs from blood, obtained around 5 days after vaccination. The receptor was isolated from a man between 50 and 59 years old who received an inactivated influenza vaccine. DNA for the CDR3: TGCAGCGTCCGGGGGCCCTATGGCTACACCTTC. This codes for CSVRGPYGYTF.